This section outlines one TCR beta chain sequence together with its context. This specimen comes from a study of blood T cell repertoires in COVID-19. Study in general: Whether acute or convalescent, the COVID-19 samples came from the United States, Italy and Spain. T cells, B-cell-depleted T cells, or PBMCs provided the cDNA or gDNA that served as material.

CDR1 and CDR2 from the germline V gene are SGHRS and YFSETQ. V was cut by 3 bases and J by 2 bases, with 15 bases left in between. The CDR3 runs 15 residues. As handled by the study authors: Cell counts per sample came from amplifying reference gene primers. Here immunoSEQ multiplex PCR was the method, and the copy in TCRdb shows in-frame clones only, minus some. For V, J and clone size, that table is used; D and trimming come from the DNA. Of approximately 220,000 clones listed, 70% to 90% are singletons. The gene calls are TRBV5-1 and TRBJ2-7; tentatively, D is TRBD2 (6 bases). This receptor was identified in a woman between 45 and 60 years old with acute or convalescent COVID-19. Sequenced: peripheral blood. CDR3 loop: CASSYQAGTAYEQYF. The DNA of the CDR3 is TGCGCCAGCAGCTATCAAGCAGGGACTGCCTACGAGCAGTACTTC.